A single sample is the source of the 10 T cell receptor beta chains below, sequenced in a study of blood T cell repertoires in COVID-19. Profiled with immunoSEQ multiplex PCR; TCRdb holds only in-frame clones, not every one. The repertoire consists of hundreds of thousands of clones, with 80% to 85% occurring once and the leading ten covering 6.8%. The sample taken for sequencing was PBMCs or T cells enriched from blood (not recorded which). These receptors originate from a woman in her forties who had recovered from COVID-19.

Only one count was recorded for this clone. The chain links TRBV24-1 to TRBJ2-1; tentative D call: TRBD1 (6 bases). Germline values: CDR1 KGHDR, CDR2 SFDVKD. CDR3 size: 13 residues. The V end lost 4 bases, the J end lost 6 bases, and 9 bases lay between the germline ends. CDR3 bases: TGTGCCACCAGTGACCCGGACAGCAATGAGCAGTTCTTC. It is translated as CATSDPDSNEQFF.

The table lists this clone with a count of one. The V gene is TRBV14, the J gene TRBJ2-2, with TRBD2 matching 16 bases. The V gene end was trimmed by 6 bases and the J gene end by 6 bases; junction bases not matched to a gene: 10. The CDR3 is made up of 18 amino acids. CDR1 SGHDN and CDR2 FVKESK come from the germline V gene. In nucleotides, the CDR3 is TGTGCCAGCAGACCTTCCCACGGGACTAGCGGGAGGGCCGGGGAGCTGTTTTTT. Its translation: CASRPSHGTSGRAGELFF. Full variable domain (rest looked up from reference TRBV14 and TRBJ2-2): EAGVTQFPSHSVIEKGQTVTLRCDPISGHDNLYWYRRVMGKEIKFLLHFVKESKQDESGMPNNRFLAERTGGTYSTLKVQPAELEDSGVYFCASRPSHGTSGRAGELFFGEGSRLTVL.

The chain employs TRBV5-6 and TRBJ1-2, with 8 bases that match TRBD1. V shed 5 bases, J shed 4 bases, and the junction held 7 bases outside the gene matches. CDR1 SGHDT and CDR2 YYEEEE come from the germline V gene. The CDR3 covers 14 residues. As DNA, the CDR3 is TGTGCCAGCAGTAAACAGGGGGGGAGCTATGGCTACACCTTC. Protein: CASSKQGGSYGYTF.

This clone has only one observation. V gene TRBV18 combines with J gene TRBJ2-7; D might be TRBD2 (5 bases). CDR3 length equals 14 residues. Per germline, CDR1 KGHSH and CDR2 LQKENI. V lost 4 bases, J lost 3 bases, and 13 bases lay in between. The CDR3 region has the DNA TGTGCCAGCTCACGAGGACTTACGGGCTACGAGCAGTACTTC. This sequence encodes CASSRGLTGYEQYF.

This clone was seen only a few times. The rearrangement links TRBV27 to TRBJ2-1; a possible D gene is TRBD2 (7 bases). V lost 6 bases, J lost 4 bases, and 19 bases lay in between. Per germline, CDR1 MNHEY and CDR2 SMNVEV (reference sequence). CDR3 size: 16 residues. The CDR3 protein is CASSHRRGRAYNEQFF. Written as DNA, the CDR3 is TGTGCCAGCAGCCACAGGAGGGGGAGGGCATACAATGAGCAGTTCTTC.

The CDR3 is CASSLGRHKGDEKLFF. CDR3 nucleotides: TGTGCCAGCAGCTTAGGTAGGCACAAAGGAGATGAAAAACTGTTTTTT. The chain recombines TRBV11-2 with TRBJ1-4; D not certain. This CDR3 contains 16 residues. Germline CDR1 SGHAT, CDR2 FQNNGV. The V and J ends lost 1 base and 6 bases respectively, with 15 bases between them.

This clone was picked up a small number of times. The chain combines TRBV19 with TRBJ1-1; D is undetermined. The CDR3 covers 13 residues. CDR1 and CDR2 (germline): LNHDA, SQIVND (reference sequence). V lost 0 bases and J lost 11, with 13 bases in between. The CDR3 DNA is TGTGCCAGTAGTATAGATCCGGATGCCGGGGCTTTCTTT. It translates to CASSIDPDAGAFF. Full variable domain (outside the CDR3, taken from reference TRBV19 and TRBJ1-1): DGGITQSPKYLFRKEGQNVTLSCEQNLNHDAMYWYRQDPGQGLRLIYYSQIVNDFQKGDIAEGYSVSREKKESFPLTVTSAQKNPTAFYLCASSIDPDAGAFFGQGTRLTVV.

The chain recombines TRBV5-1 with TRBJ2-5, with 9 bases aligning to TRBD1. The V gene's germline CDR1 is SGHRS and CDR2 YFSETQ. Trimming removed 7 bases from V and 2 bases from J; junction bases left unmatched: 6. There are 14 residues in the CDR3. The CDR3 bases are TGCGCCAGCCGGGACAGGGCCCTGCAAGAGACCCAGTACTTC. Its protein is CASRDRALQETQYF.

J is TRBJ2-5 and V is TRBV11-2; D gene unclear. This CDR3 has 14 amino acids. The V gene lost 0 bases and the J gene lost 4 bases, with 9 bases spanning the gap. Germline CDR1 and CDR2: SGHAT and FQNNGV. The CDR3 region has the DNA TGTGCCAGCAGCTTAGATGTAGTCGCAGAGACCCAGTACTTC. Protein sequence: CASSLDVVAETQYF.

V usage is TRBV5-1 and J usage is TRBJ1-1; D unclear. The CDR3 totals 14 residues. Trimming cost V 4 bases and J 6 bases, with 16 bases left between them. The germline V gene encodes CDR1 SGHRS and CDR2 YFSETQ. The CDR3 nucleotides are TGCGCCAGCAGCCCGCTTGGGCCCCTCGCTGAAGCTTTCTTT. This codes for CASSPLGPLAEAFF.